In this sample, the clone carrying this T cell receptor beta chain turned up a few times. Its antigen is still unknown. The sample belongs to a study of T cells after yellow fever vaccination. On the study more broadly: For low cell numbers, libraries were made with SMART-Seq v4 Ultra Low Input. The study's findings and limits: The booster response re-showed most primary clones: 96% CD4, about 89% CD8.

UMIs were added to TCR cDNA along with a universal primer site when it was made by 5'RACE template switching. MiXCR was run by TCRdb on the 5' RACE reads, yielding one entry per CDR3 protein. The sample holds about 240,000 distinct CDR3 sequences, less than 8.5% seen once. The TCR sequence derives from a man aged 30 to 39 who received the YFV17D yellow fever vaccine. The sequencing here drew on CD4+ T cells sorted from PBMCs, taken 15 days after the yellow fever booster vaccination.

CDR3 sequence: CSVIAGAGDTQYF. The CDR3 DNA is TGCAGTGTTATAGCGGGAGCGGGAGATACGCAGTATTTT. The chain employs TRBV20-1 and TRBJ2-3; 9 nucleotides line up with TRBD2. Looked up from germline, CDR1 is DFQATT and CDR2 is SNEGSKA (reference sequence). The CDR3 consists of 13 residues. V lost 7 bases to trimming and J lost 5 bases; unmatched junction nucleotides: 7.